Below, 17 T cell receptor beta chains from the same sample are listed, as sequenced in a study of T cells after yellow fever vaccination. TCRdb reprocessed the 5' RACE reads with MiXCR, giving one entry per CDR3 protein. The sample carries approximately 120,000 distinct CDR3 sequences, roughly 15% recorded once. Sequencing was performed on CD8+ T cells sorted from PBMCs, taken 5 days after the yellow fever booster vaccination. Receptor source: a man aged 18 to 29 who received the YFV17D yellow fever vaccine.

The rearrangement joins TRBV6-2 or TRBV6-3 to TRBJ2-5, with 9 bases identical to TRBD2. The germline V gene encodes CDR1 MNHEY and CDR2 SVGEGT. The junction had 16 bases not matched to a gene; V was cut back by 6 bases and J by 5 bases. The CDR3 spans 17 residues. CDR3 protein: CASSTQISGGPVETQYF. DNA of the CDR3: TGTGCCAGCAGCACCCAGATTAGCGGGGGTCCTGTTGAGACCCAGTACTTC.

The gene calls are TRBV19 and TRBJ2-2; no firm D call. Germline lookup yields CDR1 LNHDA and CDR2 SQIVND (reference sequence). This CDR3 region has 12 residues. Trimming took 0 bases from V and 14 from J, leaving 10 bases between them. CDR3 sequence (DNA): TGTGCCAGTAGTATAGATCGGATCGTACTGTTTTTT. Translation gives CASSIDRIVLFF. Complete variable domain (other parts from reference TRBV19 and TRBJ2-2): DGGITQSPKYLFRKEGQNVTLSCEQNLNHDAMYWYRQDPGQGLRLIYYSQIVNDFQKGDIAEGYSVSREKKESFPLTVTSAQKNPTAFYLCASSIDRIVLFFGEGSRLTVL.

This clonotype was counted between two and nine times. V gene TRBV21-1 combines with J gene TRBJ2-7. TRBV21-1 is labeled a pseudogene. The CDR3 runs to 14 residues. CDR3 DNA sequence: TGTGCCAGCAGCGAAGAAACTGCAGCCTACGAGCAGTACGTC. Amino acids: CASSEETAAYEQYV.

In DNA form, the CDR3 reads TGTGCCAGCAGCCCCGCGGATAATGAAAAACTGTTTTTT. Its protein is CASSPADNEKLFF. This chain uses TRBV27 with TRBJ1-4; no reliable D call. Trimming removed 6 bases from V and 4 bases from J, with 9 bases in between. The CDR3 is 13 amino acids. Germline values: CDR1 MNHEY, CDR2 SMNVEV (reference sequence).

The V gene is TRBV7-9, the J gene TRBJ1-1; perhaps TRBD1 as D (6 bases). V lost 5 bases, J lost 5 bases, and 18 bases lay in between. The CDR3 sequence is 15 residues long. Germline V CDR1 and CDR2: SEHNR, FQNEAQ (reference sequence). The CDR3 DNA is TGTGCCAGCAGCGGTGACAGGTGGTTGGTAACTGAAGCTTTCTTT. It translates to CASSGDRWLVTEAFF. The full variable domain, with the rest looked up from reference TRBV7-9 and TRBJ1-1, is DTGVSQNPRHKITKRGQNVTFRCDPISEHNRLYWYRQTLGQGPEFLTYFQNEAQLEKSRLLSDRFSAERPKGSFSTLEIQRTEQGDSAMYLCASSGDRWLVTEAFFGQGTRLTVV.

This clonotype was detected only a few times. The chain couples TRBV6-5 to TRBJ1-2; TRBD1 matches at 7 bases. Germline V CDR1 and CDR2: MNHEY, SVGAGI. V trimming: 5 bases; J trimming: 0 bases; junction bases outside the gene matches: 9. The CDR3 has 16 amino acids. CDR3 amino acids: CASSHHDRVANYGYTF. In DNA, the CDR3 is TGTGCCAGCAGTCACCATGACAGGGTTGCTAACTATGGCTACACCTTC.

CDR3 DNA sequence: TGTGCCAGCAGCTCCGGGACAGCTTACTACGAGCAGTACTTC. Translating gives CASSSGTAYYEQYF. The chain combines TRBV13 with TRBJ2-7; TRBD1 agrees at 7 bases. CDR3 length equals 14 residues. V gave up 4 bases and J gave up 3 bases; unmatched junction bases: 6. CDR1 is PRHDT and CDR2 is FYEKMQ in the germline V gene (reference sequence).

This clonotype was counted a few times. The rearrangement links TRBV7-9 to TRBJ2-3, with D possibly TRBD1 on 5 matching bases. Germline V gives CDR1 SEHNR, CDR2 FQNEAQ (reference sequence). Between the trimmed V and J ends, which lost 5 bases and 3 bases, there was a span of 12 bases. The length of the CDR3 is 14 residues. CDR3 region: CASSTPGQTDTQYF. CDR3 DNA sequence: TGTGCCAGCAGCACTCCAGGGCAGACAGATACGCAGTATTTT.

This chain's CDR3 is CASRKTGGNEQFF. The CDR3 coding sequence is TGTGCCAGCAGGAAAACAGGGGGGAATGAGCAGTTCTTC. This chain connects TRBV7-9 to TRBJ2-1; 8 bases map to TRBD1. Per the germline V gene, CDR1 is SEHNR and CDR2 is FQNEAQ (reference sequence). V dropped 6 bases and J dropped 7; count of bases not matched to a gene: 5. This CDR3 comprises 13 residues.

The chain joins TRBV9 to TRBJ2-1; no definite D call. Germline V lookup: CDR1 SGDLS, CDR2 YYNGEE. The V end lost 4 bases, the J end lost 1 base, and 18 bases lay between the germline ends. The CDR3 runs to 17 residues. For the CDR3, the DNA is TGTGCCAGCAGCCTCTCCATCGATAGTCAATCCTACAATGAGCAGTTCTTC. Translation gives CASSLSIDSQSYNEQFF.

This clonotype was picked up a small number of times. V gene TRBV4-1 combines with J gene TRBJ2-1; D possibly corresponds to TRBD2 (6 bases). CDR1 and CDR2 (germline): MGHRA, YSYEKL. CDR3 length: 16 amino acids. Trimming took 4 bases from V and 5 from J, leaving 18 bases between them. The CDR3, as DNA: TGCGCCAGCAGCCTGAGTTGGGTAGCGGCTGACAATGAGCAGTTCTTC. Residues: CASSLSWVAADNEQFF.

This clonotype has just a few counts. J is TRBJ2-3 and V is TRBV18; D remains ambiguous. Germline V gene data show CDR1 as KGHSH and CDR2 as LQKENI. The V end was cut by 2 bases, the J end by 5 bases, with 8 bases between. The CDR3 spans 13 residues. The CDR3 nucleotides read TGTGCCAGCTCACCAGAGACTGGAGATACGCAGTATTTT. Translation gives CASSPETGDTQYF.

The CDR3 reads CSAVGLAPYNEQFF. CDR3 DNA: TGCAGCGCTGTGGGCCTCGCCCCCTACAATGAGCAGTTCTTC. The V and J genes are TRBV29-1 and TRBJ2-1; no definite D call. V gave up 7 bases and J gave up 2 bases, with 15 bases separating them. CDR1 is SQVTM and CDR2 is ANQGSEA in the germline V gene. The length of the CDR3 is 14 residues.

This clonotype was detected a few times. The chain links TRBV7-2 to TRBJ2-3; D is unresolved. In germline, CDR1 is SGHTA, CDR2 FQGNSA. The CDR3 is 15 amino acids. V shed 4 bases and J shed 0 bases, with 11 bases lying between them. The DNA of the CDR3 is TGTGCCAGCAGCTCTACTGTGTCGAGCACAGATACGCAGTATTTT. It yields the protein CASSSTVSSTDTQYF.

CDR3 DNA sequence: TGTGCCAGCAGCCCCGTAGGCACTGAAGCTTTCTTT. This sequence encodes CASSPVGTEAFF. V gene TRBV7-9 combines with J gene TRBJ1-1; the D is unclear. Trimming pared 5 bases from V and 4 bases from J, leaving 8 bases between. Germline CDR1 is SEHNR and CDR2 is FQNEAQ (reference sequence). The length of the CDR3 is 12 residues.

Concerning this clonotype itself: One end of the junction fails to match germline, which may point to a read error. The chain links TRBV7-3 to TRBJ2-5, with D possibly TRBD1 on 6 matching bases. The CDR3 has 17 residues. In germline, CDR1 is SGHTA, CDR2 FQGTGA. The CDR3 reads CASSLMGPGQGDIRRRF. The CDR3 nucleotides are TGTGCCAGCAGCTTAATGGGCCCCGGCCAAGGGGACATCCGACGCCGCTTC.

The chain employs TRBV4-1 and TRBJ1-2; no clear D. CDR1 MGHRA and CDR2 YSYEKL come from the germline V gene. The CDR3 is 11 residues long. The V end was cut by 5 bases, the J end by 2 bases, with 3 bases between. CDR3 amino acids: CASSTNYGYTF. For the CDR3, the DNA is TGCGCCAGCAGCACGAACTATGGCTACACCTTC.